This T cell receptor beta chain came from a study of OX40 agonist ivuxolimab in advanced cancers. Turning to the study itself: The treatment was a fully human IgG2 OX40 agonist, ivuxolimab. Participants averaged roughly 60 years of age (range 23 to 79) and were roughly 80% male.

This clone was seen a handful of times. What it binds is unknown. General study results and limits: At 0.1 to 3.0 mg/kg and by week 6, CD4+ and CD8+ T cells in the blood had expanded clonally. On average, a greater number of expanded clones characterised CD8+ T cells relative to CD4+.

Here immunoSEQ multiplex PCR was the method, and the copy in TCRdb shows in-frame clones only, minus some. The sample yields about 100,000 clones, about 91% seen once. There are 13 residues in the CDR3. Trimming took off 4 bases at V and 7 bases at J, with 14 bases between the two ends. Germline loops: CDR1 LGHNA, CDR2 YSLEER. This specimen consisted of CD4+ or CD8+ T cells sorted from blood, obtained in a trial of the OX40 agonist ivuxolimab. This TCR was sampled from an adult with an advanced solid tumor such as melanoma, head and neck, liver or kidney cancer. The chain has TRBV4-3 and TRBJ2-7; D unclear. The CDR3 coding sequence is TGCGCCAGCAGCCCGACCCCAATGCGGGAGCAGTACTTC. As protein: CASSPTPMREQYF.